Listed below are T cell receptor beta chains from one sample, sequenced in a study of cytomegalovirus exposure and HLA in healthy donors. Sequencing was performed with immunoSEQ multiplex PCR; in TCRdb, only in-frame clones are kept and a portion is missing. The sample consists of 210,000 or so clones, approximately 80% of them appearing once. The specimen was PBMCs. Receptors originate from a girl aged 2-10 years in good health and CMV-seronegative. Both conserved end residues are part of each CDR3. D genes are given only for firm matches. The size entry is marked missing in some rows and otherwise reads once, few, many or a size class.

clone_size j_call cdr3_length v_call d_call cdr3_aa cdr3_nt
. TRBJ2-7 15 TRBV18 TRBD2 CASSPPGGLSYEQYF TGTGCCAGCTCACCACCGGGAGGGCTCTCCTACGAGCAGTACTTC
few TRBJ2-1 18 TRBV6-4 TRBD2 CASSATNLAGGFYNEQFF TGTGCCAGCAGTGCTACGAATTTAGCGGGGGGATTCTACAATGAGCAGTTCTTC
. TRBJ2-1 16 TRBV19 . CASSSPGGRSYNEQFF TGTGCCAGCAGCTCGCCAGGTGGGAGGTCCTACAATGAGCAGTTCTTC
. TRBJ2-7 16 TRBV5-1 TRBD1 CASSATGGRSSYEQYF TGCGCCAGCAGCGCAACAGGGGGCCGTTCCTCCTACGAGCAGTACTTC
few TRBJ2-3 18 TRBV7-9 . CASSTPALAGVVSDTQYF TGTGCCAGCAGCACCCCGGCCTTGGCGGGCGTGGTCTCAGATACGCAGTATTTT
. TRBJ1-6 14 TRBV2 TRBD1 CASRTQGDNSPLHF TGTGCCAGCAGGACACAGGGGGACAATTCACCCCTCCACTTT
. TRBJ2-1 17 TRBV25-1 . CASSEEAPTRIYNEQFF TGTGCCAGCAGTGAAGAGGCCCCCACTCGTATCTACAATGAGCAGTTCTTC
once TRBJ2-1 15 TRBV15 . CATSSRSPGYNEQFF TGTGCCACCAGCAGCCGTTCCCCAGGCTACAATGAGCAGTTCTTC
. TRBJ1-6 17 TRBV5-1 . CASSLGDKKLYNSPLHF TGCGCCAGCAGCTTGGGGGACAAAAAGCTATATAATTCACCCCTCCACTTT
. TRBJ2-5 17 TRBV19 . CASSIGLGRSEGETQYF TGTGCCAGTAGTATAGGGCTCGGACGGTCGGAGGGGGAGACCCAGTACTTC
. TRBJ2-1 15 TRBV27 TRBD2 CASSYLAGVGNEQFF TGTGCCAGCTCTTACTTAGCGGGAGTTGGTAATGAGCAGTTCTTC
. TRBJ2-7 14 TRBV7-8 . CASSPVPLVYEQYF TGTGCCAGCAGCCCGGTCCCTCTAGTCTACGAGCAGTACTTC
. TRBJ1-5 14 TRBV6-5 . CASSTGGINQPQHF TGTGCCAGCAGTACTGGGGGGATAAATCAGCCCCAGCATTTT
. TRBJ1-1 12 TRBV29-1 . CSVAGWDTEAFF TGCAGCGTTGCGGGGTGGGACACTGAAGCTTTCTTT
few TRBJ1-5 16 TRBV19 TRBD1 CASRIATGGFNQPQHF TGTGCCAGTAGAATAGCGACAGGGGGTTTCAATCAGCCCCAGCATTTT
. TRBJ2-7 14 TRBV27 . CASSHRGSSYEQYF TGTGCCAGCAGTCACCGCGGCAGCTCCTACGAGCAGTACTTC
once TRBJ1-1 15 TRBV6-6 . CASSYSLQVNTEAFF TGTGCCAGCAGTTATTCGTTACAGGTGAACACTGAAGCTTTCTTT
. TRBJ1-5 17 TRBV4-1 . CASSQGSLADSNQPQHF TGCGCCAGCAGCCAAGGGAGTCTGGCGGATAGCAATCAGCCCCAGCATTTT
. TRBJ2-2 15 TRBV15 . CATSRDIRGSGELFF TGTGCCACCAGCAGAGATATTAGGGGCTCCGGGGAGCTGTTTTTT
. TRBJ1-1 13 TRBV5-4 . CASSLDAGWVAFF TGTGCCAGCAGCTTGGACGCGGGGTGGGTGGCTTTCTTT
. TRBJ2-1 15 TRBV2 TRBD2 CASSRSGGDYNEQFF TGTGCCAGCAGCAGGAGCGGGGGGGACTACAATGAGCAGTTCTTC
. TRBJ1-4 15 TRBV7-9 TRBD1 CASSSTTGGGEKLFF TGTGCCAGCAGCTCCACAACAGGGGGTGGGGAAAAACTGTTTTTT
. TRBJ2-5 16 TRBV5-4 TRBD2 CASSLGGLADQETQYF TGTGCCAGCAGCTTGGGGGGACTAGCGGATCAAGAGACCCAGTACTTC
once TRBJ2-3 15 TRBV27 TRBD2 CASSRTSGIADTQYF TGTGCCAGCAGCCGGACTAGCGGGATAGCAGATACGCAGTATTTT
once TRBJ1-2 13 TRBV30 . CAWRNQGSYGYTF TGTGCCTGGAGAAACCAGGGATCCTATGGCTACACCTTC
. TRBJ2-7 17 TRBV5-1 . CASSLHRAYTAYDEQYF TGCGCCAGCAGCTTGCACAGGGCTTACACAGCCTACGACGAGCAGTACTTC
. TRBJ1-2 11 TRBV30 . CASGANYGYTF TGTGCCTCAGGGGCCAACTATGGCTACACCTTC
. TRBJ2-5 15 TRBV12-5 . CASGLRGTYQETQYF TGTGCTAGTGGTTTGAGGGGAACGTATCAAGAGACCCAGTACTTC
few TRBJ1-1 14 TRBV7-9 . CASSLRSGETEAFF TGTGCCAGCAGCTTAAGGTCAGGGGAGACTGAAGCTTTCTTT
. TRBJ1-5 17 TRBV6-1 TRBD1 CASSANIDRGRNQPQHF TGTGCCAGCAGTGCGAACATTGACAGGGGGAGGAATCAGCCCCAGCATTTT
. TRBJ2-7 18 TRBV14 . CASSPDIPRRHSINEQYF TGTGCCAGCAGCCCTGATATACCCCGACGGCACAGTATTAACGAGCAGTACTTC
once TRBJ2-3 14 TRBV5-1 . CASSLPGSADTQYF TGCGCCAGCAGCTTGCCGGGAAGCGCAGATACGCAGTATTTT
. TRBJ2-1 13 TRBV27 . CASSLRPGDEQFF TGTGCCAGCAGCCTCCGCCCAGGGGATGAGCAGTTCTTC
. TRBJ2-1 16 TRBV12-5 TRBD2 CASGLRGESAYNEQFF TGTGCTAGTGGTTTGCGGGGGGAAAGTGCCTACAATGAGCAGTTCTTC
. TRBJ1-3 16 TRBV4-1 . CASSQGSLISGNTIYF TGCGCCAGCAGCCAAGGGTCCCTAATCTCTGGAAACACCATATATTTT
. TRBJ1-1 14 TRBV6-5 . CASSYDGWNTEAFF TGTGCCAGCAGTTACGACGGGTGGAACACTGAAGCTTTCTTT
. TRBJ2-5 15 TRBV5-1 TRBD2 CASSPQASGQETQYF TGCGCCAGCAGCCCCCAGGCTAGCGGACAAGAGACCCAGTACTTC
few TRBJ1-1 15 TRBV2 . CASSVQGGQHTEAFF TGTGCCAGCAGTGTACAGGGAGGGCAACACACTGAAGCTTTCTTT
. TRBJ1-6 15 TRBV5-1 TRBD1 CASSLGTAYNSPLHF TGCGCCAGCAGCCTGGGGACAGCCTATAATTCACCCCTCCACTTT
once TRBJ1-6 13 TRBV30 . CAWSDINNSPLHF TGTGCCTGGAGTGATATAAATAATTCACCCCTCCACTTT
. TRBJ1-4 19 TRBV15 . CATSREFMVTGRSDEKLFF TGTGCCACCAGCAGAGAGTTTATGGTGACCGGGAGGTCGGATGAAAAACTGTTTTTT
. TRBJ2-7 14 TRBV2 . CASSVSTGSYEQYF TGTGCCAGCAGTGTAAGTACAGGGTCCTACGAGCAGTACTTC
. TRBJ2-1 18 TRBV5-1 TRBD2 CASSPGTSGNYWDIEQFF TGCGCCAGCAGTCCCGGGACTAGCGGTAACTATTGGGACATTGAGCAGTTCTTC
. TRBJ1-2 13 TRBV29-1 TRBD1 CSVAGQTNYGYTF TGCAGCGTTGCGGGACAGACTAACTATGGCTACACCTTC
. TRBJ1-3 17 TRBV10-3 . CAISESQGVRSGNTIYF TGTGCCATCAGTGAGTCGCAGGGCGTTCGCTCTGGAAACACCATATATTTT